This T cell receptor (beta chain) was obtained from a study of glioma-infiltrating T cells after dendritic cell vaccination. About the study: Patients received autologous tumor lysate-pulsed dendritic cell vaccination between 2003 and 2012.

Assay used: immunoSEQ multiplex PCR; TCRdb lists only in-frame clones, some missing. The sample consists of approximately 92,000 clones, 65% to 85% of them appearing once. The time point was: after dendritic cell vaccination, including at tumor progression/relapse. Here the sequenced sample was blood, taken after dendritic cell vaccination. The TCR originated in a human donor with glioblastoma.

In DNA, the CDR3 is TGTGCCAGTACGGGACAGGCACAGGGTGGCTACACCTTC. Translation gives CASTGQAQGGYTF. The rearrangement uses TRBV25-1 and TRBJ1-2, with TRBD1 matching 8 bases. Per germline, CDR1 MGHDK and CDR2 SYGVNS. Trimming cost V 9 bases and J 7 bases; bases outside gene matches: 10. The CDR3 runs to 13 residues.